The entry below describes one T cell receptor (beta chain). What it recognizes is unknown. Trimming at V came to 0 bases and at J to 6 bases, leaving 12 bases not matched to a gene. Per the germline V gene, CDR1 is SGDLS and CDR2 is YYNGEE. The CDR3 is 17 amino acids. The data originate from a study of shared clonotypes between healthy human individuals. Study as a whole: Researchers assigned three CD4 naive, three CD4 memory, two CD8 naive and one CD8 memory plate to each donor. Study-level results: Estimated richness values were generally larger in naive subsets than in memory subsets.

Some clones are missing from TCRdb's copy, which holds only in-frame ones; the method was immunoSEQ multiplex PCR. The data hold roughly 1,500,000 clones, with approximately 98.5% observed a single time. The rearrangement uses TRBV9 and TRBJ2-3, with TRBD2 identical over 8 bases. This TCR derives from a man younger than 40 in good health. Specimen: naive CD4+ T cells sorted from blood. As for subset: CD45RA+ positively selected. CDR3 residues: CASSVALTGGFLDTQYF. CDR3 sequence (DNA): TGTGCCAGCAGCGTAGCCCTTACGGGAGGGTTCTTGGATACGCAGTATTTT.